These 10 T cell receptor beta chains were all obtained from the same sample, sequenced in a study of Ad26.COV2.S vaccination and SARS-CoV-2 variants. Treatment in this sample: some 20 received Ad26.COV2.S at low or high dose, single or two shots; roughly five received placebo; per-sample allocation not given. Specimens were obtained on day 63 following the first vaccine or placebo injection. Some clones are missing from TCRdb's copy, which holds only in-frame ones; the method was immunoSEQ multiplex PCR. The profile covers fewer than 500,000 clones, with about 90% appearing a single time and around 4.5% taken by the ten largest. The source was peripheral blood, collected in a trial of Ad26.COV2.S vaccine versus placebo. The receptors were gathered from a person aged 18-60 years who received the Ad26.COV2.S COVID-19 vaccine or a placebo.

This clone appeared a single time. The chain links TRBV19 to TRBJ2-5, with D perhaps matching TRBD1 (6 bases). The CDR3 length is 13 residues. CDR1 is LNHDA, CDR2 SQIVND, per germline (reference sequence). Trimming removed 5 bases from V and 2 bases from J, with 9 bases in between. The CDR3 DNA follows: TGTGCCAGTAGTGGACAGTTTCAAGAGACCCAGTACTTC. This codes for CASSGQFQETQYF.

V and J are TRBV6-1 and TRBJ2-7, with 8 bases lining up with TRBD2. V gave up 3 bases and J gave up 3 bases; unmatched junction bases: 7. The CDR3 is 15 amino acids. CDR1 is MNHNS, CDR2 SASEGT, per germline. The CDR3 is CASSDREGGRYEQYF. CDR3 in DNA: TGTGCCAGCAGTGACCGGGAGGGAGGCCGCTACGAGCAGTACTTC.

This clone was detected only once. The gene calls are TRBV19 and TRBJ2-7; 7 nucleotides agree with TRBD2. V was pared by 7 bases and J by 4 bases, with 10 bases of the junction left unmatched. Germline lookup yields CDR1 LNHDA and CDR2 SQIVND (reference sequence). The CDR3 sequence is 14 residues long. The CDR3 nucleotides read TGTGCCAGTATGGCCAGCGGGGCCCTGTACGAGCAGTACTTC. It codes for CASMASGALYEQYF.

The chain recombines TRBV28 with TRBJ1-2; 7 nucleotides match TRBD1. Per the germline V gene, CDR1 is MDHEN and CDR2 is SYDVKM. V lost 7 bases, J lost 0 bases, and 11 bases stayed unmatched. CDR3 length equals 16 residues. The chain's CDR3 is CASTVTGTAPNYGYTF. As DNA, the CDR3 is TGTGCCAGCACCGTTACCGGGACAGCTCCTAACTATGGCTACACCTTC.

About this clone itself: At the DNA level, this CDR3 is encoded by other sequences in the same sample as well. The rearrangement uses TRBV7-8 and TRBJ2-7, with a weak D call TRBD2 (5 bases). The V end was cut by 3 bases, the J end by 2 bases, with 8 bases between. This CDR3 contains 13 residues. Germline V gene data show CDR1 as SGHVS and CDR2 as FQNEAQ. This CDR3 is CASSLERPYEQYF. The CDR3 nucleotides are TGTGCCAGCAGCTTGGAGCGGCCCTACGAGCAGTACTTC.

The chain carries TRBV5-1 and TRBJ2-3; 10 bases are a match to TRBD2. This CDR3 has 14 residues. Unmatched junction bases numbered 6, after V lost 10 bases and J lost 1 base. Germline assignment: CDR1 SGHRS and CDR2 YFSETQ. This CDR3 is CACQREGRTDTQYF. Here the CDR3 DNA reads TGCGCCTGCCAGCGGGAGGGCCGCACAGATACGCAGTATTTT.

This clone has only a few counts. The chain links TRBV5-4 to TRBJ2-7; 14 bases match TRBD2. This CDR3 spans 16 amino acids. Per germline, CDR1 SGHNT and CDR2 YYREEE (reference sequence). The ends lost 4 bases at V and 9 bases at J; junction bases unmatched: 12. The CDR3 reads CASSRFSGLAGVGQYF. For the CDR3, the DNA is TGTGCCAGCAGCCGTTTCTCGGGACTAGCGGGAGTTGGGCAGTACTTC.

This clone has a single count. Other DNA sequences in the same sample also yield this CDR3. This sequence joins TRBV28 and TRBJ2-2, with D perhaps matching TRBD2 (7 bases). Trimming took 5 bases from V and 4 from J, leaving 14 bases between them. Germline CDR1 reads MDHEN; CDR2 reads SYDVKM. This CDR3 has 15 amino acids. CDR3 sequence (DNA): TGTGCCAGCAGTCTCCAGGGGAGGGGCACCGGGGAGCTGTTTTTT. This encodes CASSLQGRGTGELFF.

The rearrangement links TRBV7-9 to TRBJ2-5, with a possible D match to TRBD2 (7 bases). CDR1 and CDR2 (germline): SEHNR, FQNEAQ (reference sequence). V was shortened by 2 bases and J by 5 bases, with 24 bases between the two germline ends. This CDR3 has 18 residues. As DNA, the CDR3 is TGTGCCAGCAGCTTAAAAGGGGGAGGGACAAGCCCCTGGGAGACCCAGTACTTC. Residues: CASSLKGGGTSPWETQYF.

This clone was detected a few times. This sequence joins TRBV21-1 and TRBJ2-5; the table's D call, TRBD2, was not checked against the DNA. TRBV21-1 is a known pseudogene. The CDR3 length is 17 residues. The CDR3 sequence is CASSKVGKVGTQETQYF. The CDR3, as DNA: TGTGCCAGCAGCAAAGTTGGGAAAGTCGGGACTCAAGAGACCCAGTACTTC.